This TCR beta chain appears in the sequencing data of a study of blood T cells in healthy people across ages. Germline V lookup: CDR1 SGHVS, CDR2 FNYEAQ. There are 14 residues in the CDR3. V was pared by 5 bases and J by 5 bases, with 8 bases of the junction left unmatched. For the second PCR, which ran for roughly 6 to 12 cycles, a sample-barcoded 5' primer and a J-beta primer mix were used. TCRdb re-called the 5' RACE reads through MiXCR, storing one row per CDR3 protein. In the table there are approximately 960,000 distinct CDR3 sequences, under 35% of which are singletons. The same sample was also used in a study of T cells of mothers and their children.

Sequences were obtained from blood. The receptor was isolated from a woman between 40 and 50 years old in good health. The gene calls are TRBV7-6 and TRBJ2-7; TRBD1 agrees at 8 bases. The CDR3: CASSLRTGKNEQYF. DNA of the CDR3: TGTGCCAGCAGCCTACGGACAGGGAAGAACGAGCAGTACTTC.